A single sample gave rise to the 24 T cell receptor beta chains below, sequenced in a study of OX40 agonist ivuxolimab in advanced cancers. Produced via immunoSEQ multiplex PCR; TCRdb's table is partial and in-frame only. Of more than 30,000 clones listed, about 92% are singletons. The specimen comprised CD4+ or CD8+ T cells sorted from blood, sampled in a trial of the OX40 agonist ivuxolimab. These receptors all come from an adult with an advanced solid tumor such as melanoma, head and neck, liver or kidney cancer.

This clone appeared a few times. The V gene is TRBV18, the J gene TRBJ1-1, with D unclear. This CDR3 has 15 amino acids. In germline, CDR1 is KGHSH, CDR2 LQKENI. Trimming took 3 bases from V and 5 from J, leaving 16 bases between them. CDR3 in amino acids: CASSPSGPGMTEAFF. The CDR3 bases are TGTGCCAGCTCACCCAGTGGACCGGGGATGACTGAAGCTTTCTTT.

This chain uses TRBV9 with TRBJ2-1, with TRBD2 matching 9 bases. Trimming at V came to 4 bases and at J to 7 bases, leaving 18 bases not matched to a gene. CDR3 size: 18 residues. Germline V gene data show CDR1 as SGDLS and CDR2 as YYNGEE. CDR3 coding DNA: TGTGCCAGCAGCCTCCCCCAAGCTAGCGGGAAACGTATAAATGAGCAGTTCTTC. Protein product: CASSLPQASGKRINEQFF.

The V and J genes are TRBV10-3 and TRBJ2-7; TRBD1 agrees at 7 bases. The germline V gene encodes CDR1 ENHRY and CDR2 SYGVKD. Trimming removed 4 bases from V and 6 bases from J; junction bases left unmatched: 3. The CDR3 totals 12 residues. Written as DNA, the CDR3 is TGTGCCATCAGTGTGAACAGGGGCGAGCAGTACTTC. Its protein product is CAISVNRGEQYF.

J is TRBJ2-1 and V is TRBV7-2, with D perhaps matching TRBD2 (5 bases). Deletions cut 6 bases from V and 6 bases from J, with 18 bases between. The germline CDR1 and CDR2 sequences are SGHTA and FQGNSA. The CDR3 is made up of 15 amino acids. CDR3 sequence reads: CASSRDLGFSNEQFF. The CDR3 DNA sequence: TGTGCCAGCAGTCGGGATTTGGGTTTTAGCAATGAGCAGTTCTTC.

This clone was picked up a small number of times. The rearrangement joins TRBV18 to TRBJ2-3, with 10 nucleotides matching TRBD2. From germline, CDR1 is KGHSH and CDR2 LQKENI. Unmatched junction bases numbered 4, after V lost 1 base and J lost 0 bases. The CDR3 length is 17 residues. The CDR3 reads CASSPLVAGGSTDTQYF. In DNA form, the CDR3 reads TGTGCCAGCTCACCACTGGTAGCGGGGGGAAGCACAGATACGCAGTATTTT.

V is TRBV28 and J is TRBJ1-2; a weak D match, TRBD1 (6 bases). The CDR3 has 12 residues. The germline V gene encodes CDR1 MDHEN and CDR2 SYDVKM. V was trimmed by 7 bases and J by 7 bases, leaving 13 bases between them. CDR3 DNA sequence: TGTGCCAGCACCCTAGGGGGGCGTGGCTACACCTTC. This encodes CASTLGGRGYTF.

The CDR3 protein is CASRSRGGSYEQYF. The CDR3 bases are TGTGCCAGCAGGTCCCGAGGGGGGTCCTACGAGCAGTACTTC. V and J are TRBV28 and TRBJ2-7; TRBD1 or TRBD2 may be the D gene (6 bases each). Trimming shortened V by 6 bases and J by 1 base, and 13 bases separated the two germline ends. The CDR3 runs 14 residues. The germline V gene has CDR1 MDHEN and CDR2 SYDVKM.

The V gene is TRBV10-3, the J gene TRBJ2-6, with D maybe TRBD1 (5 bases). The germline CDR1 and CDR2 sequences are ENHRY and SYGVKD. The CDR3 spans 14 residues. With 6 bases removed from V and 0 bases from J, the gap between germline ends came to 6 bases. The DNA for the CDR3 is TGTGCCATCAGCGACAGCTCTGGGGCCAACGTCCTGACTTTC. It is translated as CAISDSSGANVLTF.

The V and J genes are TRBV11-2 and TRBJ2-2; 11 bases are a match to TRBD1. The CDR3 spans 16 residues. The V gene's germline CDR1 is SGHAT and CDR2 FQNNGV. Trimming at V came to 5 bases and at J to 6 bases, leaving 8 bases not matched to a gene. The CDR3 is CASSPRTGGASGELFF. The CDR3 DNA is TGTGCCAGCAGCCCGCGGACAGGGGGCGCATCCGGGGAGCTGTTTTTT.

The CDR3 nucleotides read TGCAGCGTTCAGACGGGCCCCTACGAGCAGTACTTC. Amino acid sequence: CSVQTGPYEQYF. The chain links TRBV29-1 to TRBJ2-7; D not resolved. Germline CDR1 reads SQVTM; CDR2 reads ANQGSEA. Between the trimmed V and J ends, which lost 5 bases and 2 bases, there was a span of 10 bases. This CDR3 is 12 amino acids long.

The rearrangement links TRBV11-3 to TRBJ2-2, with D possibly being TRBD1 (6 bases). The CDR3 is 14 residues long. Deletions cut 4 bases from V and 6 bases from J, with 12 bases between. In germline, CDR1 is SGHNT, CDR2 YENEEA. Here the CDR3 DNA reads TGTGCCAGCAGCTCCACAGGGTTGGCCGGGGAGCTGTTTTTT. It yields the protein CASSSTGLAGELFF.

This chain connects TRBV5-4 to TRBJ2-7; D gene ambiguous. V dropped 0 bases and J dropped 5 bases, with 9 bases sitting between them. The germline V gene encodes CDR1 SGHNT and CDR2 YYREEE (reference sequence). CDR3 size: 13 residues. The CDR3 spells CASSLVSADEQYF. The CDR3 nucleotides read TGTGCCAGCAGCTTGGTCTCTGCCGACGAGCAGTACTTC. The entire variable domain, with the rest obtained from reference TRBV5-4 and TRBJ2-7, is as follows: ETGVTQSPTHLIKTRGQQVTLRCSSQSGHNTVSWYQQALGQGPQFIFQYYREEENGRGNFPPRFSGLQFPNYSSELNVNALELDDSALYLCASSLVSADEQYFGPGTRLTVT.

The chain recombines TRBV5-1 with TRBJ2-7; 12 nucleotides agree with TRBD2. After removal of 4 bases from V and 10 bases from J, the junction contained 9 bases not matched to a gene. The CDR3 totals 14 residues. CDR1 and CDR2 (germline): SGHRS, YFSETQ. Written as DNA, the CDR3 is TGCGCCAGCAGCCCGGGACTAGCGGGTACAGCTCAGTACTTC. It encodes CASSPGLAGTAQYF.

V is TRBV27 and J is TRBJ2-1; D is undetermined. The V and J ends lost 4 bases and 7 bases respectively, with 8 bases between them. Germline V gene sequence: CDR1 MNHEY, CDR2 SMNVEV (reference sequence). This CDR3 is built from 12 residues. CDR3 DNA sequence: TGTGCCAGCAGTTCCCTTGAGAATGAGCAGTTCTTC. Translating it yields CASSSLENEQFF.

This chain uses TRBV11-1 with TRBJ2-5; D is unresolved. Trimming stripped 5 bases from V and 5 bases from J, with 15 bases between. This CDR3 spans 14 amino acids. Germline CDR1 reads SGHAT; CDR2 reads FQDESV (reference sequence). DNA for the CDR3: TGTGCCAGCAGCCGGCAGTGGGGTGGCGAGACCCAGTACTTC. This encodes CASSRQWGGETQYF.

This sequence joins TRBV7-2 and TRBJ2-1; 7 bases are shared with TRBD2. CDR3 size: 15 residues. V lost 1 base, J lost 1 base, and 1 base stayed unmatched. Per germline, CDR1 SGHTA and CDR2 FQGNSA. Written as DNA, the CDR3 is TGTGCCAGCAGCTTAGGACTAGCTTCCTACAATGAGCAGTTCTTC. Its translation: CASSLGLASYNEQFF.

V gene TRBV7-9 combines with J gene TRBJ2-5, with 7 bases that match TRBD2. Germline V CDR1 and CDR2: SEHNR, FQNEAQ (reference sequence). The CDR3 sequence is 14 residues long. With V trimmed by 5 bases and J by 11 bases, 14 bases remained unmatched. The CDR3, as DNA: TGTGCCAGCAGCCGGGAGGCGGCAGCCCCGGAGCAGTACTTC. It is translated as CASSREAAAPEQYF.

The chain uses TRBV27 and TRBJ1-2; D remains ambiguous. Germline V gene lookup returns CDR1 MNHEY and CDR2 SMNVEV (reference sequence). The CDR3 consists of 13 residues. V lost 3 bases and J 2 bases, leaving 7 bases between the germline ends. CDR3 amino acids: CASSLRENYGYTF. Here the CDR3 DNA reads TGTGCCAGCAGTTTGCGTGAAAACTATGGCTACACCTTC.

CDR3 region: CASSLMAGTGANVLTF. The CDR3 bases are TGTGCCAGCAGCTTAATGGCGGGAACTGGGGCCAACGTCCTGACTTTC. The gene calls are TRBV7-3 and TRBJ2-6; perhaps TRBD2 as D (6 bases). The CDR3 consists of 16 residues. Trimming cost V 1 base and J 2 bases, with 9 bases left between them. From germline, CDR1 is SGHTA and CDR2 FQGTGA.

In this sample, this clone turned up a few times. This rearrangement joins TRBV6-4 to TRBJ1-3, with D perhaps TRBD1 (6 bases). The CDR3 is 17 amino acids. Trimming removed 0 bases at V and 1 base at J, with 13 bases between. Germline-derived CDR1 and CDR2 are MRHNA and SNTAGT. The CDR3 coding sequence is TGTGCCAGCAGTGACTCAACCAGGGGCCGATCTGGAAACACCATATATTTT. Translation: CASSDSTRGRSGNTIYF.

The chain is built from TRBV5-4 and TRBJ1-2, with 7 nucleotides matching TRBD1. This CDR3 is built from 13 residues. The germline V gene has CDR1 SGHNT and CDR2 YYREEE (reference sequence). J gave up 4 bases and V 3 bases, and 3 bases lay outside the gene matches. CDR3 in DNA: TGTGCCAGCAGCTCGGGACAGATCTATGGCTACACCTTC. Protein product: CASSSGQIYGYTF.

This clone was detected once. The rearrangement links TRBV21-1 to TRBJ2-7; TRBD1, the D gene given by the table, was not confirmed from the DNA. TRBV21-1 is a pseudogene segment. The CDR3 totals 14 residues. The CDR3: CASSKGRPRYEQYF. CDR3 DNA sequence: TGTGCCAGCAGCAAGGGCCGACCCCGATACGAGCAGTACTTC.

The chain is built from TRBV9 and TRBJ2-3; 10 bases line up with TRBD2. The CDR3 has 14 amino acids. V dropped 5 bases and J dropped 4; count of bases not matched to a gene: 4. Germline V lookup: CDR1 SGDLS, CDR2 YYNGEE. The CDR3 protein is CASSTSGVSDTQYF. CDR3 DNA: TGTGCCAGCAGTACTAGCGGGGTATCAGATACGCAGTATTTT.

V gene TRBV7-9 combines with J gene TRBJ1-1; D unresolved. The CDR3 has 14 residues. Germline CDR1 reads SEHNR; CDR2 reads FQNEAQ (reference sequence). V gave up 1 base and J gave up 5 bases, with 11 bases separating them. This CDR3 is CASSLEGLGTEAFF. Written as DNA, the CDR3 is TGTGCCAGCAGCTTAGAAGGGTTGGGGACTGAAGCTTTCTTT.